This TCR beta chain derives from a study of T cell responses to AZD1222 COVID-19 vaccine. Study findings and constraints: Compared with day 0, the breadth and depth of the Spike-specific TCR repertoire rose significantly after two doses of AZD1222.

As for this clone: Its specificity is not known.

Second-dose recipients at about 4 or about 12 weeks were treated as one pooled group. The CDR3 loop spans 14 amino acids. CDR1 SGHTA and CDR2 FQGTGA come from the germline V gene. V lost 8 bases to trimming and J lost 5 bases, with 16 bases between them. TCRdb's copy holds only in-frame clones and misses some; the assay was immunoSEQ multiplex PCR. The table shows roughly 100,000 clones, with about 90% occurring only once. Sequencing was performed on peripheral blood, taken 28 days after the second AZD1222 dose. The chain employs TRBV7-3 and TRBJ2-1; D possibly corresponds to TRBD2 (7 bases). The sequence was collected from an adult who received the AZD1222 COVID-19 vaccine. CDR3 in amino acids: CASSGGPQDNEQFF. Written as DNA, the CDR3 is TGTGCCAGCTCCGGGGGGCCGCAAGACAATGAGCAGTTCTTC.